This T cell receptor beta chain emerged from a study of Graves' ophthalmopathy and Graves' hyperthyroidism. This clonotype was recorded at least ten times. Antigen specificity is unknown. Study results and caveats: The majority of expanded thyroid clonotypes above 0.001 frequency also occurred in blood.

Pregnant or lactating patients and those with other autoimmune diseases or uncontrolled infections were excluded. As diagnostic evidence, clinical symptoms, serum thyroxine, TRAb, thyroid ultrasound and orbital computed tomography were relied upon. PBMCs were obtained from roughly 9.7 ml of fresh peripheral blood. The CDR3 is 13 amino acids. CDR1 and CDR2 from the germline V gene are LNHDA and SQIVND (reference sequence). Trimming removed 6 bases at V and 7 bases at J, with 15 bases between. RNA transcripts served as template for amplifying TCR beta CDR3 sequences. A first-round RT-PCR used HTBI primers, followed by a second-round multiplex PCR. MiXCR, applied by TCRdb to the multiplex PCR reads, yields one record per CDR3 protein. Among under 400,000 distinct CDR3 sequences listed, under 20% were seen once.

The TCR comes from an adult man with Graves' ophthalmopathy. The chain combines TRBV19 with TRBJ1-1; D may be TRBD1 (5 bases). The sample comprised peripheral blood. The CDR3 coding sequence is TGTGCCAGTAGAACTCGGGGCCAGGATGAAGCTTTCTTT. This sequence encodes CASRTRGQDEAFF.